This T cell receptor (beta chain) was obtained from a study of blood T cell repertoires in COVID-19. Study overall: Samples taken during acute and convalescent COVID-19 were collected in the United States, Italy and Spain. Sample material is recorded as cDNA or gDNA derived from T cells, B-cell-depleted T cells, or PBMCs.

Original analysis: Counts of nucleated cells, estimated from reference gene primer amplification, were obtained. TCRdb's copy holds only in-frame clones and misses some; the assay was immunoSEQ multiplex PCR. V, J and clone size are taken as reported in that table, and D and trimming were inferred from the DNA itself. The data show around 230,000 clones, more than 75% seen once. Per the germline V gene, CDR1 is SGHVS and CDR2 is FQNEAQ. The junction had 6 bases not matched to a gene; V was cut back by 1 base and J by 4 bases. This CDR3 comprises 16 residues. This clone was detected a few times. This sequence was found in a woman aged 55-69 years with active or convalescent COVID-19. Material: peripheral blood. This chain connects TRBV7-8 to TRBJ1-2; TRBD1 agrees at 10 bases. CDR3 in DNA: TGTGCCAGCAGCTTAGGACAGGGGGCGATCTTCTATGGCTACACCTTC. Amino acids: CASSLGQGAIFYGYTF.